These 18 T cell receptor beta chains were all obtained from the same sample, sequenced in a study of blood T cell repertoires in COVID-19. The method was immunoSEQ multiplex PCR; TCRdb's version includes in-frame clones alone and lacks a portion of them. The sample includes about 120,000 clones, around 91% of them seen just once. Sequencing was done on a sample of peripheral blood. Every receptor here comes from a woman aged 55-70 years with COVID-19, enrolled during active disease.

J is TRBJ2-3 and V is TRBV6-4; 8 nucleotides line up with TRBD1. There are 13 residues in the CDR3. Germline V gene data show CDR1 as MRHNA and CDR2 as SNTAGT. Losses at the gene ends were 3 bases for V and 4 bases for J; bases not matched to a gene: 0. CDR3 bases: TGTGCCAGCAGTGAACAGGGGGCAGATACGCAGTATTTT. This encodes CASSEQGADTQYF.

The chain uses TRBV6-1 and TRBJ2-1; TRBD2 matches 8 bases. V trimming: 0 bases; J trimming: 0 bases; junction bases outside the gene matches: 4. CDR3 length: 17 residues. CDR1 is MNHNS, CDR2 SASEGT, per germline. CDR3 bases: TGTGCCAGCAGTGAAGCCCGGGGGGGGAGCTCCTACAATGAGCAGTTCTTC. This gives the protein CASSEARGGSSYNEQFF.

The chain recombines TRBV7-2 with TRBJ2-4, with TRBD2 matching over 11 bases. Germline V gene data show CDR1 as SGHTA and CDR2 as FQGNSA. The CDR3 is 16 residues long. With V trimmed by 4 bases and J by 7 bases, 9 bases remained unmatched. CDR3: CASSWNSGGAGNIQYF. CDR3 nucleotide sequence: TGTGCCAGCAGCTGGAATAGCGGGGGGGCCGGGAACATTCAGTACTTC. Full variable domain (missing parts from reference TRBV7-2 and TRBJ2-4): GAGVSQSPSNKVTEKGKDVELRCDPISGHTALYWYRQSLGQGLEFLIYFQGNSAPDKSGLPSDRFSAERTGGSVSTLTIQRTQQEDSAVYLCASSWNSGGAGNIQYFGAGTRLSVL.

CDR3 loop: CASRSTGLGGHPPLHF. The CDR3 DNA reads TGTGCCAGCAGGTCGACAGGGTTAGGGGGACACCCACCCCTCCACTTT. The gene calls are TRBV27 and TRBJ1-6, with 7 bases that match TRBD1. This CDR3 has 16 residues. Germline lookup yields CDR1 MNHEY and CDR2 SMNVEV (reference sequence). With 6 bases clipped from V and 11 bases from J, the junction kept 16 bases outside the gene matches.

The chain uses TRBV5-5 and TRBJ2-7, with 11 bases matching TRBD2. The germline CDR1 and CDR2 sequences are SGHKS and YYEKEE (reference sequence). The CDR3 loop spans 15 amino acids. The V and J ends lost 4 bases and 4 bases, in that order; junction bases with no gene match: 7. Written as DNA, the CDR3 is TGTGCCAGCAGCCTGGGACTAGCGGAAGTATACGAGCAGTACTTC. Protein: CASSLGLAEVYEQYF.

The chain joins TRBV9 to TRBJ1-2, with a possible D match to TRBD1 (6 bases). The CDR3 covers 11 residues. The ends were cut back, 4 bases at V and 14 bases at J, with 15 bases in the middle. Germline CDR1 and CDR2: SGDLS and YYNGEE. In DNA form, the CDR3 reads TGTGCCAGCAGCATGGGACATTCGGCGACCTTC. This codes for CASSMGHSATF. Complete variable domain (other parts from reference TRBV9 and TRBJ1-2): DSGVTQTPKHLITATGQRVTLRCSPRSGDLSVYWYQQSLDQGLQFLIQYYNGEERAKGNILERFSAQQFPDLHSELNLSSLELGDSALYFCASSMGHSATFGSGTRLTVV.

The chain recombines TRBV5-1 with TRBJ1-3, with D unresolved. With 3 bases removed from V and 0 bases from J, the gap between germline ends came to 4 bases. CDR3 length: 13 residues. CDR1 is SGHRS and CDR2 is YFSETQ in the germline V gene. DNA for the CDR3: TGCGCCAGCAGCTCAAACTCTGGAAACACCATATATTTT. Protein product: CASSSNSGNTIYF.

The CDR3 here is CASSTREVNTEAFF. For the CDR3, the DNA is TGTGCCAGCTCTACTAGGGAGGTGAACACTGAAGCTTTCTTT. V and J are TRBV18 and TRBJ1-1; no definite D call. The germline V gene has CDR1 KGHSH and CDR2 LQKENI. The CDR3 has 14 residues. Deletions cut 6 bases from V and 0 bases from J, with 11 bases between.

This clone has only a few counts. The rearrangement links TRBV15 to TRBJ1-1; D might be TRBD1 (5 bases). Per the germline V gene, CDR1 is LNHNV and CDR2 is YYDKDF (reference sequence). V gave up 0 bases and J gave up 5 bases, with 13 bases separating them. The CDR3 runs to 15 residues. Here the CDR3 reads CATSRDARGGTEAFF. Written as DNA, the CDR3 is TGTGCCACCAGCAGAGATGCAAGGGGAGGAACTGAAGCTTTCTTT.

V usage is TRBV9 and J usage is TRBJ2-7, with D maybe TRBD1 (6 bases). V lost 0 bases and J lost 5, with 15 bases in between. From germline, CDR1 is SGDLS and CDR2 YYNGEE. The CDR3 totals 15 residues. The CDR3 region is CASSVEHRDFDEQYF. CDR3 coding DNA: TGTGCCAGCAGCGTAGAACACAGGGATTTCGACGAGCAGTACTTC.

This CDR3 is CASSLRGQPQHF. In DNA, the CDR3 is TGTGCCAGCAGCTTAAGAGGCCAGCCCCAGCATTTT. The V gene is TRBV5-8, the J gene TRBJ1-5, with D hard to call. The V end was cut by 2 bases, the J end by 7 bases, with 7 bases between. The CDR3 runs to 12 residues. Germline CDR1 and CDR2: SGHTS and YDEGEE.

The V call is TRBV19, the J call TRBJ1-5; maybe TRBD1 (5 bases). This CDR3 is 15 amino acids long. Trimming removed 2 bases at V and 4 bases at J, with 12 bases between. From germline, CDR1 is LNHDA and CDR2 SQIVND (reference sequence). CDR3 loop: CASSIQGTRNQPQHF. The CDR3 nucleotides read TGTGCCAGTAGTATACAGGGCACGAGGAATCAGCCCCAGCATTTT.

V gene TRBV27 combines with J gene TRBJ2-2, with 9 bases identical to TRBD1. CDR1 is MNHEY, CDR2 SMNVEV, per germline (reference sequence). J lost 4 bases, V lost 3 bases, and 6 bases had no gene match. This CDR3 has 16 amino acids. The CDR3 sequence is CASSFPDRGGTGELFF. The DNA for the CDR3 is TGTGCCAGCAGTTTCCCCGACAGGGGGGGCACCGGGGAGCTGTTTTTT.

The genes are TRBV6-9 and TRBJ2-1; D not resolved. Trimming stripped 3 bases from V and 7 bases from J, with 7 bases between. This CDR3 comprises 12 residues. Per the germline V gene, CDR1 is MNHGY and CDR2 is SVAAGI. The CDR3 reads CASSYRLNEQFF. The CDR3 nucleotides are TGTGCCAGCAGTTACAGATTAAATGAGCAGTTCTTC.

The chain joins TRBV10-3 to TRBJ1-6; possibly TRBD1 for D (6 bases). Germline CDR1 reads ENHRY; CDR2 reads SYGVKD. V lost 8 bases, J lost 7 bases, and 12 bases lay in between. The CDR3 loop spans 13 amino acids. In DNA form, the CDR3 reads TGTGCCATCGGGGGCCAGGGGAATTCACCCCTCCACTTT. Its protein is CAIGGQGNSPLHF.

This clone is a singleton in its sample. The CDR3 DNA reads TGCGCCAGCACGGAGGGGACTACTCTCTCCTACGAGCAGTACTTC. Translated: CASTEGTTLSYEQYF. The chain combines TRBV10-2 with TRBJ2-7; 7 nucleotides match TRBD2. V lost 7 bases, J lost 0 bases, and 9 bases stayed unmatched. Germline V gene data show CDR1 as WSHSY and CDR2 as SAAADI. The CDR3 extends over 15 amino acids.

This clone occurred once. V usage is TRBV15 and J usage is TRBJ2-2; D is uncertain. This CDR3 contains 16 residues. The germline CDR1 and CDR2 sequences are LNHNV and YYDKDF (reference sequence). V was cut by 1 base and J by 4 bases, with 13 bases left in between. CDR3 nucleotide sequence: TGTGCCACCAGCAGAGGCCCCGGAGAGGCCACCGGGGAGCTGTTTTTT. It encodes CATSRGPGEATGELFF.

The chain carries TRBV6-5 and TRBJ1-6, with 8 bases that match TRBD1. Germline CDR1 reads MNHEY; CDR2 reads SVGAGI. The CDR3 extends over 13 amino acids. Losses at the gene ends were 6 bases for V and 10 bases for J; bases not matched to a gene: 5. CDR3 region: CASRSTGESPLHF. CDR3 bases: TGTGCCAGCAGGTCGACAGGGGAATCACCCCTCCACTTT.